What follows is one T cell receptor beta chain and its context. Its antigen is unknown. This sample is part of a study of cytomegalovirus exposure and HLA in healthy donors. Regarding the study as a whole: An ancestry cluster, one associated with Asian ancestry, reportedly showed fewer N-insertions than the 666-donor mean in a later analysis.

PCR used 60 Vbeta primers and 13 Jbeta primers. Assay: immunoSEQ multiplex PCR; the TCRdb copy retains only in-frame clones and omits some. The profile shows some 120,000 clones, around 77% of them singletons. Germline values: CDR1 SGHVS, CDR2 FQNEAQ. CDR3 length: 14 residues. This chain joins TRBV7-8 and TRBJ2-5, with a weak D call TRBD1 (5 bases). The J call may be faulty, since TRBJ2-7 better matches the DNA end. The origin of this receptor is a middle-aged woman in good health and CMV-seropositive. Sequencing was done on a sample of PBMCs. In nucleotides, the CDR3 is TGTGCCAGCAGCTTATTGGTCAGGGTCGGCGAGCAGTACTTC. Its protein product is CASSLLVRVGEQYF.